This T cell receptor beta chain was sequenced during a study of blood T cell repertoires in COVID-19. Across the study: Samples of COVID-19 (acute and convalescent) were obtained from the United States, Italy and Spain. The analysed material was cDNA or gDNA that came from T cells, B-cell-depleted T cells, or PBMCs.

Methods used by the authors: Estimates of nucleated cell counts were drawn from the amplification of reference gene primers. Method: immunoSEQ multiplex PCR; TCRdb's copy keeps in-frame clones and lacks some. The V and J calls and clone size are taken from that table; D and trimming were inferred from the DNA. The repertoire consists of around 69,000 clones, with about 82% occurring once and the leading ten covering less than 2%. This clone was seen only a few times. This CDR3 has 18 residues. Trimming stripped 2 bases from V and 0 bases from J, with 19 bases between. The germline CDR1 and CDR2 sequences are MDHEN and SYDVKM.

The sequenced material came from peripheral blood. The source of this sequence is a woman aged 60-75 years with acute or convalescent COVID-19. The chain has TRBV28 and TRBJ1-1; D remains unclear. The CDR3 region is CASSLLALSGDMNTEAFF. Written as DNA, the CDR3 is TGTGCCAGCAGTTTACTCGCTCTCTCGGGAGACATGAACACTGAAGCTTTCTTT.